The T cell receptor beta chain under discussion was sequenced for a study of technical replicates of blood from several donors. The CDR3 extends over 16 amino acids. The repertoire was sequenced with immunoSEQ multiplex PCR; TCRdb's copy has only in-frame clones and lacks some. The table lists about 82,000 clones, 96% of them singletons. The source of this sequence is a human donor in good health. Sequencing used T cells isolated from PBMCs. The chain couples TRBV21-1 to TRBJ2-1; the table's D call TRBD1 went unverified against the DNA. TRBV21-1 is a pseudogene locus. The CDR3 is CASSKVASGGKYEQFF. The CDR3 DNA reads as TGTGCCAGCAGCAAAGTCGCGTCAGGGGGCAAGTATGAGCAGTTCTTC.